The 22 T cell receptor beta chains given below trace back to one sample, sequenced in a study of T cells after yellow fever vaccination (dated by TCRdb to about 2019). The sample's treatment or condition label, in plain terms: live attenuated yellow fever vaccine strain. Receptors were amplified or captured by 5' RACE. The run used an Illumina HiSeq 2500. TCRdb itself trimmed the public reads at Q25 with fastp, ran MiXCR and retained productive beta chains. All rows with the same CDR3 protein become a single entry with the most common DNA and genes. A total of about 500,000 distinct CDR3 sequences appear in this sample, about a sixth of them only once. The top ten clones comprise 15% to 20% of the sample. Sample: PBMCs, taken 5 to 6 days after the first yellow fever vaccination. The receptors stem from a man aged 18-30 years who received the YFV17D yellow fever vaccine.

This clonotype has more than one count but fewer than ten. The chain links TRBV7-2 to TRBJ2-1; 11 bases line up with TRBD2. The ends lost 2 bases at V and 15 bases at J; junction bases unmatched: 6. The CDR3 runs to 13 residues. CDR1 and CDR2 from the germline V gene are SGHTA and FQGNSA. The CDR3 protein is CASSLSPGLAGFF. Here the CDR3 DNA reads TGTGCCAGCAGCTTATCACCCGGACTAGCGGGGTTCTTC.

The table lists this clonotype with a few counts. V gene TRBV11-2 combines with J gene TRBJ2-2, with 15 bases identical to TRBD2. The CDR3 contains 18 residues. The V and J ends lost 6 bases and 6 bases, in that order; junction bases with no gene match: 11. Germline lookup yields CDR1 SGHAT and CDR2 FQNNGV. The CDR3 sequence is CASSPPGLAGGQSGELFF. The CDR3 DNA is TGTGCCAGCAGTCCACCGGGACTAGCGGGGGGTCAATCCGGGGAGCTGTTTTTT.

The chain carries TRBV30 and TRBJ2-1, with 11 bases fitting TRBD2. Germline V gene sequence: CDR1 GTSNPN, CDR2 SVGIG (reference sequence). The trim removed 6 bases at V and 4 bases at J, leaving 5 bases unmatched. This CDR3 contains 14 residues. Here the CDR3 DNA reads TGTGCCTGCCACACTAGCGGGGGTTACAATGAGCAGTTCTTC. It encodes CACHTSGGYNEQFF.

Only a few counts were recorded for this clonotype. The chain uses TRBV24-1 and TRBJ2-1; TRBD2 might be the D (6 bases). The CDR3 spans 14 residues. Trimming left V 3 bases short and J 3 bases short, with 8 bases between. CDR1 is KGHDR, CDR2 SFDVKD, per germline. CDR3 DNA sequence: TGTGCCACCAGTGATGGGACTTACTACAATGAGCAGTTCTTC. Encoded protein: CATSDGTYYNEQFF.

The chain combines TRBV7-2 with TRBJ2-5; 9 bases align to TRBD2. Trimming took 5 bases from V and 1 from J; bases not matched to a gene: 5. CDR3 size: 15 residues. Germline V CDR1 and CDR2: SGHTA, FQGNSA. The CDR3 is CASSGVSGGQETQYF. In nucleotides, the CDR3 is TGTGCCAGCAGCGGCGTTAGCGGGGGCCAAGAGACCCAGTACTTC.

This clonotype was observed a handful of times. This sequence joins TRBV7-2 and TRBJ2-3, with D unresolved. This CDR3 region has 14 residues. V was trimmed by 5 bases and J by 6 bases, leaving 15 bases between them. Germline CDR1 SGHTA, CDR2 FQGNSA. The CDR3 nucleotides read TGTGCCAGCAGCCCGGCCCCAATCGCGGATACGCAGTATTTT. Translated, it gives CASSPAPIADTQYF. Supplemented by reference TRBV7-2 and TRBJ2-3, the full variable domain reads GAGVSQSPSNKVTEKGKDVELRCDPISGHTALYWYRQSLGQGLEFLIYFQGNSAPDKSGLPSDRFSAERTGGSVSTLTIQRTQQEDSAVYLCASSPAPIADTQYFGPGTRLTVL.

The V and J genes are TRBV12-3 or TRBV12-4 and TRBJ2-1; D unclear. V was trimmed by 6 bases and J by 2 bases, leaving 20 bases between them. CDR3 length equals 17 residues. This chain's CDR3 is CASSPSPGSQPYNEQFF. The CDR3 nucleotides read TGTGCCAGCAGCCCATCTCCCGGATCACAACCCTACAATGAGCAGTTCTTC.

The chain has TRBV5-1 and TRBJ2-1; 7 positions agree with TRBD2. The CDR3 extends over 15 amino acids. Germline values: CDR1 SGHRS, CDR2 YFSETQ. V gave up 7 bases and J gave up 5 bases; unmatched junction bases: 12. DNA of the CDR3: TGCGCCAGCGTGGTGGTTCCGGGGGGTAACAATGAGCAGTTCTTC. Translation: CASVVVPGGNNEQFF. The whole variable domain, remainder taken from reference TRBV5-1 and TRBJ2-1, is KAGVTQTPRYLIKTRGQQVTLSCSPISGHRSVSWYQQTPGQGLQFLFEYFSETQRNKGNFPGRFSGRQFSNSRSEMNVSTLELGDSALYLCASVVVPGGNNEQFFGPGTRLTVL.

This chain joins TRBV12-3 or TRBV12-4 and TRBJ2-4; no reliable D call. The CDR3 is 12 residues long. Trimming pared 5 bases from V and 8 bases from J, leaving 10 bases between. Here the CDR3 reads CASSGHRDIQYF. In DNA form, the CDR3 reads TGTGCCAGCAGTGGGCATCGGGACATTCAGTACTTC.

This clonotype has just a few counts. The chain joins TRBV25-1 to TRBJ1-2; no definite D call. The germline gives CDR1 MGHDK, CDR2 SYGVNS. This CDR3 spans 13 amino acids. Trimming cost V 3 bases and J 4 bases, with 9 bases left between them. CDR3: CASSDGSPYGYTF. The CDR3 DNA reads as TGTGCCAGCAGTGATGGCAGCCCCTATGGCTACACCTTC.

This clonotype showed up just a few times. The chain employs TRBV4-3 and TRBJ2-2, with D unresolved. CDR3 length equals 17 residues. Germline V CDR1 and CDR2: LGHNA, YSLEER. Trimming took off 2 bases at V and 0 bases at J, with 13 bases between the two ends. In DNA form, the CDR3 reads TGCGCCAGCAGCCAACTTGACGCACGAGCGAACACCGGGGAGCTGTTTTTT. Translation: CASSQLDARANTGELFF.

Turning to this clonotype: This may come from a read error, since a much larger clone is one base off. The chain is built from TRBV7-9 and TRBJ2-3, with TRBD1 as a possible D gene (6 bases). Trimming removed 5 bases from V and 0 bases from J, with 9 bases in between. The CDR3 consists of 14 residues. Looked up from germline, CDR1 is SEHNR and CDR2 is FQNEAQ (reference sequence). The CDR3 region has the DNA TGTGCCAGCAGCGTGGGGGCTAGCACAGATACGCAGTATTTT. The encoded protein is CASSVGASTDTQYF.

In this sample, this clonotype turned up a few times. The chain joins TRBV20-1 to TRBJ2-6; possibly TRBD1 for D (5 bases). Germline V gene data show CDR1 as DFQATT and CDR2 as SNEGSKA (reference sequence). The V gene lost 7 bases and the J gene lost 0 bases, with 16 bases spanning the gap. This CDR3 is built from 16 residues. CDR3 sequence: CSELGEQVSGANVLTF. The DNA for the CDR3 is TGCAGTGAACTGGGCGAACAGGTCTCTGGGGCCAACGTCCTGACTTTC.

This clonotype appeared a few times. The chain couples TRBV7-9 to TRBJ2-2; 7 nucleotides align to TRBD1. The CDR3 has 16 amino acids. V shed 5 bases and J 1 base; nucleotides not matched to a gene: 7. Looked up from germline, CDR1 is SEHNR and CDR2 is FQNEAQ (reference sequence). The CDR3 region has the DNA TGTGCCAGCAGCCTAAGACAGGGCAAGAACACCGGGGAGCTGTTTTTT. Protein: CASSLRQGKNTGELFF.

The chain couples TRBV9 to TRBJ1-4, with a possible D match to TRBD1 (6 bases). This CDR3 contains 15 residues. CDR1 is SGDLS and CDR2 is YYNGEE in the germline V gene. With 4 bases removed from V and 3 bases from J, the gap between germline ends came to 13 bases. This CDR3 reads CASSPGGTANEKLFF. The CDR3 nucleotides are TGTGCCAGCAGCCCTGGGGGCACAGCTAATGAAAAACTGTTTTTT.

The chain joins TRBV4-3 to TRBJ1-6; possibly TRBD1 for D (5 bases). From germline, CDR1 is LGHNA and CDR2 YSLEER. This CDR3 has 15 residues. The ends were cut back, 0 bases at V and 13 bases at J, with 16 bases in the middle. The CDR3 DNA follows: TGCGCCAGCAGCCAAGATGGGGCAGGAAATTGGCCCCTCCACTTT. This translates into CASSQDGAGNWPLHF.

This sequence joins TRBV2 and TRBJ1-2; possible D gene TRBD1, 5 bases. Germline values: CDR1 SNHLY, CDR2 FYNNEI. V was trimmed by 6 bases and J by 0 bases, leaving 14 bases between them. CDR3 length: 15 amino acids. CDR3 region: CASRDLTGANYGYTF. DNA for the CDR3: TGTGCCAGCAGGGACCTCACGGGGGCTAACTATGGCTACACCTTC. Together with reference TRBV2 and TRBJ1-2, the CDR3 gives the full variable domain: EPEVTQTPSHQVTQMGQEVILRCVPISNHLYFYWYRQILGQKVEFLVSFYNNEISEKSEIFDDQFSVERPDGSNFTLKIRSTKLEDSAMYFCASRDLTGANYGYTFGSGTRLTVV.

This clonotype was seen only a few times. The chain combines TRBV18 with TRBJ2-7; D call uncertain. The V gene's germline CDR1 is KGHSH and CDR2 LQKENI. CDR3 length: 14 residues. The ends were cut back, 2 bases at V and 3 bases at J, with 11 bases in the middle. CDR3 protein: CASSPGRPVYEQYV. The CDR3 bases are TGTGCCAGCTCACCAGGGCGGCCCGTCTACGAGCAGTACGTC.

This clonotype was detected only a few times. V and J are TRBV15 and TRBJ2-2; D unclear. Germline V gives CDR1 LNHNV, CDR2 YYDKDF (reference sequence). The CDR3 is made up of 14 amino acids. The V and J ends lost 1 base and 6 bases respectively, with 9 bases between them. CDR3 DNA sequence: TGTGCCACCAGCAGAGTCTTCGCGGCCGGGGAGCTGTTTTTT. Residues: CATSRVFAAGELFF.

This clonotype has just a few counts. The genes are TRBV12-3 or TRBV12-4 and TRBJ2-7; the D gene is possibly TRBD1 (5 bases). V was shortened by 2 bases and J by 2 bases, with 7 bases between the two germline ends. The CDR3 sequence is 13 residues long. Here the CDR3 DNA reads TGTGCCAGCAGTTTATCAGGGCCCTACGAGCAGTACGTC. This translates into CASSLSGPYEQYV.

This clonotype occurred once. The gene calls are TRBV11-2 and TRBJ2-1; D possibly corresponds to TRBD1 (6 bases). The CDR3 contains 16 residues. Germline-derived CDR1 and CDR2 are SGHAT and FQNNGV. The V end lost 2 bases, the J end lost 4 bases, and 15 bases lay between the germline ends. CDR3 in DNA: TGTGCCAGCAGCTTATTAAGTTCTGGACAGTACAATGAGCAGTTCTTC. Translated, it gives CASSLLSSGQYNEQFF.

The V call is TRBV9, the J call TRBJ2-1, with D hard to call. CDR1 and CDR2 from the germline V gene are SGDLS and YYNGEE. The V end lost 2 bases, the J end lost 8 bases, and 8 bases lay between the germline ends. The CDR3 extends over 12 amino acids. The CDR3 DNA is TGTGCCAGCAGCGTTGGGCGCTATGAGCAGTTCTTC. Translating gives CASSVGRYEQFF.